Sequencing of this TCR beta chain was carried out in a study of cytomegalovirus exposure and HLA in healthy donors (dated by TCRdb to 2016 to 2017). A note on the overall study: The 500 to 700 repertoires of the first cohort and the roughly 120 validation repertoires were produced on the same platform, according to a later analysis. The study aimed to test whether cataloging public T cell receptors could reveal signatures of past pathogen exposure. Besides the first cohort of 666 subjects, a separate validation cohort made up of 120 or so different subjects was used. To predict cytomegalovirus infection status, the study brought together high-throughput TCR immunosequencing, statistical association of individual TCRs with disease status, and machine learning. Summary of the overall study and its limitations: Cytomegalovirus status was reported to be diagnosed by the classifier with high specificity and sensitivity in both the original and validation cohorts. Subsequent analysis determined that TCRs grouped into clusters in the first cohort also showed a tendency toward co-occurrence across the 130 or so validation repertoires, and roughly 94% of cluster scores exceeded 0. In the study, some 160 TCR beta chains were listed as associated with cytomegalovirus. According to the authors, the approach could potentially be generalized to other disease states and immunological phenotypes. In vitro tests confirmed that a few of the cytomegalovirus-associated TCR beta chains recognize cytomegalovirus antigens. All 120 or so repertoires were used to score co-occurrence in the validation cohort in a later analysis, because that analysis had no HLA typing for the cohort. Most TCR sequences were seen in very few donors, while some public TCRs were found in many individuals.

Donors formed part of the validation cohort, which comprised some 120 subjects and was distinct from the first cohort of 550 to 850 subjects. Libraries were made using the immunoSEQ multiplex PCR assay. The authors' analysis ran thus. A statistical classification framework was built to diagnose cytomegalovirus status from the catalog of TCR beta chain sequences. Drawn from immuneACCESS, this table holds only the in-frame rearrangements with V and J called that TCRdb kept. Clones are partly lost; checked studies trace under half to an unresolved V gene and leave the rest unexplained. The V and J calls and clone size are taken from that table; D and trimming were inferred from the DNA. This sample comprises around 400,000 clones, roughly 89% of them detected only once. The ten largest clones represent 0.83% of the sample. Points on this clone: Its specific antigen is unknown. The record has no base qualities; no much larger clone is one base away.

The CDR3, from cysteine to phenylalanine, totals 15 residues. The kept DNA is CDR3 alone, 45 bases in frame from the first base. CDR1 and CDR2, looked up from the germline V gene, are SGHVS and FQNEAQ. Between the V and J ends, shortened by 2 bases and 3 bases respectively, the junction contains 11 bases. The sequenced material came from PBMCs. The chain is made from TRBV7-8 and TRBJ2-1, with the identity of the D gene unclear. This TCR was sampled from a woman aged 18-30 years in good health and CMV-seronegative. The DNA sequence is as follows: TGTGCCAGCAGCTTAACTGGCGGTTTCTACAATGAGCAGTTCTTC. The translation is CASSLTGGFYNEQFF. Supplemented by the reference TRBV7-8 and TRBJ2-1 proteins around the CDR3, the complete variable domain is GAGVSQSPRYKVAKRGQDVALRCDPISGHVSLFWYQQALGQGPEFLTYFQNEAQLDKSGLPSDRFFAERPEGSVSTLKIQRTQQEDSAVYLCASSLTGGFYNEQFFGPGTRLTVL.